This section outlines one T cell receptor beta chain sequence together with its context. Its target is unknown. Profiled with immunoSEQ multiplex PCR; TCRdb holds only in-frame clones, not every one. The repertoire holds about 48,000 clones, about 87% seen once, with approximately 1.9% in the top ten. CDR1 and CDR2 from the germline V gene are SNHLY and FYNNEI. The CDR3 sequence is 14 residues long. V was pared by 7 bases and J by 2 bases, with 12 bases between. The data are from a study of OX40 agonist ivuxolimab in advanced cancers. Findings of the study overall: Also showing low normalized T-cell clonal expansion were some of the nonresponders. In the expanded peripheral T cells, antigen specificity was never determined.

This specimen consisted of CD4+ or CD8+ T cells sorted from blood, obtained in a trial of the OX40 agonist ivuxolimab. This TCR derives from an adult with an advanced solid tumor such as melanoma, head and neck, liver or kidney cancer. The rearrangement joins TRBV2 to TRBJ1-5; a possible D gene is TRBD1 (6 bases). CDR3 DNA sequence: TGTGCCAGCAACAGGGCAACGGGCAATCAGCCCCAGCATTTT. Protein: CASNRATGNQPQHF. Full variable domain (remainder filled in from reference TRBV2 and TRBJ1-5): EPEVTQTPSHQVTQMGQEVILRCVPISNHLYFYWYRQILGQKVEFLVSFYNNEISEKSEIFDDQFSVERPDGSNFTLKIRSTKLEDSAMYFCASNRATGNQPQHFGDGTRLSIL.